Detailed here is one T cell receptor beta chain. This entry belongs to a study of T cell changes during pregnancy in multiple sclerosis. Using immunoSEQ multiplex PCR, the repertoire was profiled, and TCRdb retains in-frame clones only, with some absent. The sample lists around 40,000 clones; 75% to 90% were seen once. The length of the CDR3 is 16 residues. The V segment lost 5 bases and the J segment 15 bases; nucleotides outside the gene matches: 22. The germline gives CDR1 ENHRY, CDR2 SYGVKD. The TCR comes from a female donor with multiple sclerosis, enrolled in a pregnancy study. The rearrangement joins TRBV10-3 to TRBJ2-1, with TRBD2 matching 7 bases. Material: CD4+ T cells from peripheral blood mononuclear cells, obtained in the first trimester of pregnancy. The CDR3 is CAISPQDGAGVDLRFF. The CDR3 DNA follows: TGTGCCATCAGTCCCCAGGATGGGGCGGGAGTAGATCTCCGGTTCTTC.